Below are 16 T cell receptor beta chains sequenced from a single sample in a study of neurological immune-mediated disorders. Indicated time point: longitudinal time-point 2. Using its own MiXCR run on the 5' RACE reads, TCRdb lists one record per CDR3 protein. The profile shows approximately 89,000 distinct CDR3 sequences, 13% of them singletons. Sequenced sample: PBMCs. These receptors were obtained from a female donor with HTLV-1-associated myelopathy (HAM/TSP).

This clonotype was detected many times. The genes are TRBV4-1 and TRBJ2-7; tentatively, D is TRBD2 (6 bases). Germline V gene sequence: CDR1 MGHRA, CDR2 YSYEKL. The CDR3 consists of 14 residues. The V gene lost 4 bases and the J gene lost 0 bases, with 10 bases spanning the gap. The CDR3 bases are TGCGCCAGCAGCCTTAGCGGATTCTCCTACGAGCAGTACTTC. Amino acids: CASSLSGFSYEQYF.

Ten or more counts support this clonotype. The chain combines TRBV12-3 or TRBV12-4 with TRBJ1-5; 7 bases line up with TRBD1. With V trimmed by 5 bases and J by 5 bases, 9 bases remained unmatched. The length of the CDR3 is 15 residues. CDR3 in DNA: TGTGCCAGCAGTCTAATGACAGGGCGGGATCAGCCCCAGCATTTT. Protein product: CASSLMTGRDQPQHF.

This clonotype was counted many times. V usage is TRBV29-1 and J usage is TRBJ1-2, with 9 bases matching TRBD1. Germline V gene lookup returns CDR1 SQVTM and CDR2 ANQGSEA. There are 14 residues in the CDR3. The junction had 10 bases not matched to a gene; V was cut back by 7 bases and J by 4 bases. The CDR3 spells CSALKGQGIYGYTF. The DNA of the CDR3 is TGCAGCGCCCTCAAAGGACAGGGGATCTATGGCTACACCTTC.

This clonotype was found many times. The gene calls are TRBV5-6 and TRBJ1-1; D is ambiguous. The germline V gene encodes CDR1 SGHDT and CDR2 YYEEEE. The CDR3 has 15 residues. With 3 bases removed from V and 1 base from J, the gap between germline ends came to 13 bases. CDR3 amino acids: CASSSDATANTEAFF. The CDR3 nucleotides are TGTGCCAGCAGCTCTGACGCGACGGCGAACACTGAAGCTTTCTTT.

This clonotype was observed at least ten times. The chain employs TRBV5-4 and TRBJ2-1; 11 bases line up with TRBD2. The trim removed 3 bases at V and 4 bases at J, leaving 3 bases unmatched. Germline CDR1 and CDR2: SGHNT and YYREEE (reference sequence). The CDR3 consists of 15 residues. Here the CDR3 DNA reads TGTGCCAGCAGCTCGGGACTAGCGGAGTACAATGAGCAGTTCTTC. Amino acid sequence: CASSSGLAEYNEQFF.

By proportion, this clonotype is medium-sized. This chain connects TRBV7-9 to TRBJ1-2; no reliable D call. Trimming shortened V by 10 bases and J by 8 bases, and 20 bases separated the two germline ends. The germline CDR1 and CDR2 sequences are SEHNR and FQNEAQ (reference sequence). The CDR3 spans 13 residues. CDR3 residues: CATGMRAQDGYTF. In DNA, the CDR3 is TGTGCCACCGGAATGAGGGCCCAGGACGGCTACACCTTC.

This clonotype showed up many times. The gene calls are TRBV7-2 and TRBJ1-1; D is undetermined. Germline V gene lookup returns CDR1 SGHTA and CDR2 FQGNSA. The CDR3 has 13 amino acids. V was clipped by 0 bases and J by 4 bases, with 6 bases between them. The CDR3 nucleotides are TGTGCCAGCAGCTTAGCCCTAGTCACTGAAGCTTTCTTT. This codes for CASSLALVTEAFF.

This clonotype was recorded at least ten times. V and J are TRBV18 and TRBJ2-3; no reliable D call. This CDR3 contains 11 residues. Germline assignment: CDR1 KGHSH and CDR2 LQKENI. V was trimmed by 11 bases and J by 3 bases, leaving 9 bases between them. CDR3 DNA sequence: TGTGCCTCACCGGAGACAGATACGCAGTATTTT. Residues: CASPETDTQYF.

This clonotype was detected a few times. The chain carries TRBV5-1 and TRBJ2-7; a weak D match, TRBD1 (5 bases). Germline assignment: CDR1 SGHRS and CDR2 YFSETQ. Trimming took 0 bases from V and 0 from J, leaving 7 bases between them. CDR3 size: 14 residues. As DNA, the CDR3 is TGCGCCAGCAGCTTGGTCGACAGCTCCTACGAGCAGTACTTC. Translation: CASSLVDSSYEQYF.

This clonotype was counted a few times. The V gene is TRBV6-5, the J gene TRBJ2-1, with D perhaps TRBD1 (5 bases). CDR1 is MNHEY and CDR2 is SVGAGI in the germline V gene. There are 13 residues in the CDR3. Trimming took 3 bases from V and 6 from J, leaving 9 bases between them. The CDR3 DNA sequence: TGTGCCAGCAGTTATCGAAGGGGCAATGAGCAGTTCTTC. It encodes CASSYRRGNEQFF.

This clonotype was seen repeatedly, ten times or more. The chain couples TRBV7-2 to TRBJ2-3; tentative D call: TRBD2 (7 bases). Germline V gene sequence: CDR1 SGHTA, CDR2 FQGNSA. The length of the CDR3 is 15 residues. Trimming left V 1 base short and J 2 bases short, with 10 bases between. The CDR3, as DNA: TGTGCCAGCAGCTTAGGGGGGGGCCACACAGATACGCAGTATTTT. Protein: CASSLGGGHTDTQYF.

This clonotype was counted only a few times. Being one base from a much bigger clone, this may be a read error. J is TRBJ2-3 and V is TRBV25-1; 13 bases are shared with TRBD2. Trimming took 10 bases from V and 1 from J; bases not matched to a gene: 8. The length of the CDR3 is 16 residues. Germline CDR1 MGHDK, CDR2 SYGVNS. The CDR3 spells CANRRTSGGRTDTQYF. The CDR3 DNA reads TGTGCCAACAGGAGGACTAGCGGGGGACGCACAGATACGCAGTATTTT.

A word on this clonotype: Just one base apart from a much larger clone, this may be a read error. The rearrangement joins TRBV20-1 to TRBJ1-5; maybe TRBD1 (6 bases). Germline V gene lookup returns CDR1 DFQATT and CDR2 SNEGSKA (reference sequence). The length of the CDR3 is 13 residues. CDR3 amino acids: CSAYREGNQPHHF. The CDR3 bases are TGCAGTGCTTACAGGGAAGGCAATCAGCCCCATCATTTT.

This clonotype was picked up many times. The J gene is TRBJ2-1, the V gene TRBV5-1, with D possibly being TRBD1 or TRBD2 (7 bases each). Trimming took 3 bases from V and 0 from J, leaving 13 bases between them. The CDR3 is made up of 16 amino acids. The germline V gene encodes CDR1 SGHRS and CDR2 YFSETQ. This CDR3 reads CASSSGGGRSYNEQFF. The CDR3 bases are TGCGCCAGCAGCTCAGGGGGGGGGCGCTCCTACAATGAGCAGTTCTTC.

With respect to this clonotype: This may come from a read error, since a much larger clone is one base off. This chain connects TRBV20-1 to TRBJ2-3, with 8 bases identical to TRBD2. The germline V gene encodes CDR1 DFQATT and CDR2 SNEGSKA (reference sequence). This CDR3 is built from 17 residues. Here the CDR3 DNA reads TGCAGTGCTAGAGATGAGGCTAGCGGGTCTAGCACAGATACGCAGTGTTTT. It specifies CSARDEASGSSTDTQCF.

This clonotype was seen at least ten times. The rearrangement uses TRBV5-1 and TRBJ1-1; D unclear. CDR1 SGHRS and CDR2 YFSETQ come from the germline V gene. V was cut by 1 base and J by 7 bases, with 11 bases left in between. CDR3 size: 13 residues. The chain's CDR3 is CASSLSVGSEAFF. CDR3 DNA: TGCGCCAGCAGCTTGTCGGTTGGGAGTGAAGCTTTCTTT.